A single sample gave rise to the 22 T cell receptor beta chains below, sequenced in a study of blood T cell repertoires in COVID-19. Libraries were prepared by immunoSEQ multiplex PCR; TCRdb keeps only in-frame clonotypes and omits some of them. Altogether about 100,000 clones are present, around 81% being singletons, with the ten largest covering 10% to 15%. The sequencing input was peripheral blood. The receptors derive from a man in his fifties with active or convalescent COVID-19.

The V and J genes are TRBV12-5 and TRBJ1-5; TRBD1 might be the D (5 bases). V lost 3 bases, J lost 7 bases, and 10 bases lay in between. The length of the CDR3 is 13 residues. CDR1 is LGHNT, CDR2 FRNRAP, per germline. The CDR3: CASGFREGQPQHF. As DNA, the CDR3 is TGTGCTAGTGGTTTCAGGGAGGGGCAGCCCCAGCATTTT.

The chain is built from TRBV5-1 and TRBJ2-7, with TRBD2 identical over 10 bases. Germline trimming cut 0 bases from V and 0 bases from J; bases unmatched to any gene: 12. This CDR3 spans 19 amino acids. Looked up from germline, CDR1 is SGHRS and CDR2 is YFSETQ. The CDR3 protein is CASSLVFTSGTTHSYEQYF. CDR3 DNA sequence: TGCGCCAGCAGCTTGGTTTTTACTAGCGGGACTACACACTCCTACGAGCAGTACTTC.

This clone came up a few times. J is TRBJ1-4 and V is TRBV11-2; no firm D call. V shed 5 bases and J shed 7 bases, with 17 bases lying between them. Germline V gives CDR1 SGHAT, CDR2 FQNNGV. The CDR3 has 15 residues. CDR3 loop: CASSNSPQAGEKLFF. The CDR3, as DNA: TGTGCCAGCAGCAATTCCCCGCAGGCGGGTGAAAAACTGTTTTTT.

The genes are TRBV4-2 and TRBJ2-7, with 9 positions matching TRBD2. Germline CDR1 reads LGHNA; CDR2 reads YNFKEQ. The length of the CDR3 is 16 residues. J lost 2 bases, V lost 0 bases, and 5 bases had no gene match. CDR3 DNA sequence: TGTGCCAGCAGCCAAGATAAGGCTAGCGGGGCCTACGAGCAGTACTTC. Protein: CASSQDKASGAYEQYF.

The chain joins TRBV24-1 to TRBJ2-3, with 11 nucleotides matching TRBD1. Germline loops: CDR1 KGHDR, CDR2 SFDVKD. Trimming cost V 3 bases and J 4 bases; bases outside gene matches: 2. The length of the CDR3 is 15 residues. The CDR3 nucleotides are TGTGCCACCAGTGATCGGGACAGGGGGGCAGATACGCAGTATTTT. Translating it yields CATSDRDRGADTQYF.

V is TRBV6-5 and J is TRBJ1-2; 9 bases map to TRBD1. CDR1 is MNHEY, CDR2 SVGAGI, per germline. The V segment lost 5 bases and the J segment 5 bases; nucleotides outside the gene matches: 6. The CDR3 is 14 residues long. The CDR3 reads CASSLGTGRYGYTF. The CDR3 DNA reads as TGTGCCAGCAGTCTAGGGACAGGGAGGTATGGCTACACCTTC.

The rearrangement uses TRBV9 and TRBJ2-5; D gene uncertain. V gave up 0 bases and J gave up 5 bases, with 8 bases separating them. CDR1 and CDR2 from the germline V gene are SGDLS and YYNGEE. The CDR3 has 13 amino acids. CDR3 loop: CASSVGNAETQYF. The CDR3 DNA follows: TGTGCCAGCAGCGTAGGTAATGCGGAGACCCAGTACTTC.

This chain connects TRBV27 to TRBJ2-7, with D possibly matching TRBD2 (6 bases). Germline CDR1 reads MNHEY; CDR2 reads SMNVEV (reference sequence). Trimming shortened V by 3 bases and J by 5 bases, and 8 bases separated the two germline ends. The length of the CDR3 is 12 residues. The CDR3 region has the DNA TGTGCCAGCAGTTTTTGGGGGGACGAGCAGTACTTC. Its protein product is CASSFWGDEQYF.

CDR3 residues: CASSYGAYYEQYF. The CDR3 coding sequence is TGTGCCAGCAGCTATGGGGCATACTACGAGCAGTACTTC. J is TRBJ2-7 and V is TRBV28; weak D call: TRBD1 (5 bases). The germline V gene encodes CDR1 MDHEN and CDR2 SYDVKM. The CDR3 consists of 13 residues. The V and J ends lost 6 bases and 3 bases respectively, with 12 bases between them.

V usage is TRBV5-1 and J usage is TRBJ2-5; perhaps TRBD1 as D (6 bases). Trimming took 2 bases from V and 3 from J, leaving 8 bases between them. Germline loops: CDR1 SGHRS, CDR2 YFSETQ. The CDR3 is made up of 13 amino acids. This CDR3 reads CASSFNREETQYF. The DNA of the CDR3 is TGCGCCAGCAGCTTTAACAGGGAAGAGACCCAGTACTTC.

The V call is TRBV5-1, the J call TRBJ2-3; the match to TRBD2 covers 7 bases. V gave up 0 bases and J gave up 5 bases; unmatched junction bases: 6. The CDR3 has 15 amino acids. CDR1 SGHRS and CDR2 YFSETQ come from the germline V gene. Here the CDR3 DNA reads TGCGCCAGCAGCTTGGAGCAGGGAGGGAAAGATACGCAGTATTTT. Amino acid sequence: CASSLEQGGKDTQYF.

The chain links TRBV6-5 to TRBJ2-1, with D uncertain. Trimming pared 4 bases from V and 4 bases from J, leaving 17 bases between. Germline CDR1 reads MNHEY; CDR2 reads SVGAGI. The CDR3 length is 16 residues. The CDR3, as DNA: TGTGCCAGCAGTTTTCACGATGATCCTAATTACAATGAGCAGTTCTTC. Its translation is CASSFHDDPNYNEQFF.

The gene calls are TRBV24-1 and TRBJ2-7; 7 nucleotides agree with TRBD2. Unmatched junction bases numbered 8, after V lost 4 bases and J lost 3 bases. The length of the CDR3 is 15 residues. Germline V gene sequence: CDR1 KGHDR, CDR2 SFDVKD. CDR3 bases: TGTGCCACCAGTGACGCCGGGGAGGGGAGCTACGAGCAGTACTTC. Its translation is CATSDAGEGSYEQYF.

Here the CDR3 DNA reads TGTGCCAGCAGCCCAAGGACTAGCGGAATTTACAATGAGCAGTTCTTC. This codes for CASSPRTSGIYNEQFF. V gene TRBV13 combines with J gene TRBJ2-1, with 10 bases that match TRBD2. Germline CDR1 and CDR2: PRHDT and FYEKMQ (reference sequence). This CDR3 is 16 amino acids long. V lost 5 bases to trimming and J lost 4 bases; unmatched junction nucleotides: 8. Together with reference TRBV13 and TRBJ2-1, the CDR3 gives the full variable domain: AAGVIQSPRHLIKEKRETATLKCYPIPRHDTVYWYQQGPGQDPQFLISFYEKMQSDKGSIPDRFSAQQFSDYHSELNMSSLELGDSALYFCASSPRTSGIYNEQFFGPGTRLTVL.

The chain couples TRBV5-8 to TRBJ1-5; 7 bases align to TRBD1. The V gene end was trimmed by 6 bases and the J gene end by 3 bases; junction bases not matched to a gene: 6. The length of the CDR3 is 14 residues. Germline assignment: CDR1 SGHTS and CDR2 YDEGEE. The CDR3 sequence is CASTGDSYNQPQHF. The CDR3 nucleotides read TGTGCCAGCACTGGGGACAGTTACAATCAGCCCCAGCATTTT.

The genes are TRBV6-6 and TRBJ1-2; a weak D match, TRBD1 (6 bases). V was trimmed by 7 bases and J by 6 bases, leaving 21 bases between them. Germline CDR1 reads MNHNY; CDR2 reads SVGAGI (reference sequence). The CDR3 has 15 residues. The CDR3 loop reads CASTPSAGALHGYTF. In DNA, the CDR3 is TGTGCCAGCACCCCGAGTGCAGGGGCCTTACATGGCTACACCTTC.

The chain is built from TRBV27 and TRBJ2-1; 12 positions agree with TRBD2. Losses at the gene ends were 10 bases for V and 9 bases for J; bases not matched to a gene: 10. Germline CDR1 reads MNHEY; CDR2 reads SMNVEV (reference sequence). This CDR3 region has 14 residues. Here the CDR3 DNA reads TGTGCCACCATTCGACTAGCGGGAGTGGGTGAGCAGTTCTTC. Translating gives CATIRLAGVGEQFF.

The V call is TRBV30, the J call TRBJ2-7, with D possibly TRBD2 on 5 matching bases. The CDR3 runs 14 residues. Germline values: CDR1 GTSNPN, CDR2 SVGIG (reference sequence). V lost 2 bases and J lost 5, with 16 bases in between. CDR3 sequence reads: CAWSPNPLGDEQYF. CDR3 DNA sequence: TGTGCCTGGAGTCCTAACCCACTCGGGGACGAGCAGTACTTC.

The chain employs TRBV10-3 and TRBJ2-7; D is possibly TRBD2 (6 bases). Germline loops: CDR1 ENHRY, CDR2 SYGVKD. The CDR3 is 15 residues long. V dropped 2 bases and J dropped 4 bases, with 15 bases sitting between them. The CDR3 DNA sequence: TGTGCCATCAGTGAGGGAGGGCAGGGAGGATACGAGCAGTACTTC. Translating gives CAISEGGQGGYEQYF.

V and J are TRBV1 and TRBJ1-1; the D call in the table, TRBD1, was not verified against the DNA. TRBV1 is recorded as a pseudogene. The CDR3 loop spans 14 amino acids. DNA for the CDR3: TGCACCAGCAGCCGACAGGCCTACCCCACTGAAGCTTTCTTT. It specifies CTSSRQAYPTEAFF.

A few counts support this clone. The chain joins TRBV3-1 (or the pseudogene TRBV3-2) to TRBJ1-1; D uncertain. The CDR3 consists of 15 residues. Trimming removed 1 base at V and 3 bases at J, with 12 bases between. Germline V gene data show CDR1 as LGHDT and CDR2 as YNNKEL (reference sequence). This chain's CDR3 is CASSQADILHTEAFF. The CDR3 DNA follows: TGTGCCAGCAGCCAAGCCGACATTCTACACACTGAAGCTTTCTTT.

This clone was seen once. The genes are TRBV5-4 and TRBJ2-1; perhaps TRBD2 as D (5 bases). The germline CDR1 and CDR2 sequences are SGHNT and YYREEE (reference sequence). The CDR3 runs to 17 residues. V lost 0 bases, J lost 5 bases, and 18 bases lay in between. The CDR3 DNA reads TGTGCCAGCAGCTTGGGACCGGGATCTCCCGTAGACAATGAGCAGTTCTTC. Translation gives CASSLGPGSPVDNEQFF.